The 12 T cell receptor beta chains below all came from one sample that was sequenced in a study of metastatic and nonmetastatic thyroid tumors. TCRdb re-clonotyped the PCR reads via MiXCR. The sample lists 85,000 to 100,000 clones; approximately 12% were seen once. Patients were all untreated before their thyroid surgery. The specimen sequenced was blood. All receptors derive from a female donor with papillary thyroid cancer or a benign thyroid nodule (not recorded which). Some clones in this sample may be carry-over from other donors' samples.

This chain connects TRBV5-1 to TRBJ2-5, with a possible D match to TRBD2 (6 bases). The germline V gene has CDR1 SGHRS and CDR2 YFSETQ. The CDR3 spans 14 residues. The V end lost 6 bases, the J end lost 5 bases, and 17 bases lay between the germline ends. The CDR3 reads CASIWGLEGETQYF. CDR3 in DNA: TGCGCCAGCATCTGGGGACTTGAGGGGGAGACCCAGTACTTC.

This clone was detected a few times. This chain joins TRBV7-6 and TRBJ2-7, with D perhaps TRBD2 (6 bases). CDR3 length: 15 residues. V was pared by 5 bases and J by 4 bases, with 18 bases between. Per the germline V gene, CDR1 is SGHVS and CDR2 is FNYEAQ. The CDR3 DNA sequence: TGTGCCAGCAGCCCCGGTGGGGGGTGGTCTTACGAGCAGTACTTC. Its translation is CASSPGGGWSYEQYF.

This clone appeared many times. The chain joins TRBV5-4 to TRBJ2-2; 7 bases align to TRBD1. The CDR3 has 15 amino acids. CDR1 is SGHNT and CDR2 is YYREEE in the germline V gene (reference sequence). Trimming removed 3 bases from V and 0 bases from J; junction bases left unmatched: 2. The CDR3 here is CASSWDSPNTGELFF. Written as DNA, the CDR3 is TGTGCCAGCAGCTGGGACAGCCCGAACACCGGGGAGCTGTTTTTT.

This clone appeared many times. V and J are TRBV25-1 and TRBJ2-1; 9 bases are a match to TRBD2. V shed 3 bases, J shed 6 bases, and the junction held 12 bases outside the gene matches. From germline, CDR1 is MGHDK and CDR2 SYGVNS. The CDR3 runs to 17 residues. CDR3 loop: CASSEAPGGRAFNEQFF. CDR3 in DNA: TGTGCCAGCAGTGAGGCCCCGGGCGGGAGGGCCTTCAATGAGCAGTTCTTC. Together with reference TRBV25-1 and TRBJ2-1, the CDR3 gives the full variable domain: EADIYQTPRYLVIGTGKKITLECSQTMGHDKMYWYQQDPGMELHLIHYSYGVNSTEKGDLSSESTVSRIRTEHFPLTLESARPSHTSQYLCASSEAPGGRAFNEQFFGPGTRLTVL.

This clone was detected ten times or more. CDR3: CASSQGGVLNEKLFF. The CDR3 nucleotides are TGTGCCAGCAGCCAAGGAGGGGTACTTAATGAAAAACTGTTTTTT. J is TRBJ1-4 and V is TRBV7-6; D perhaps matches TRBD1 (5 bases). V lost 5 bases and J 4 bases, leaving 14 bases between the germline ends. Germline V lookup: CDR1 SGHVS, CDR2 FNYEAQ. The CDR3 totals 15 residues. The full variable domain, in which reference TRBV7-6 and TRBJ1-4 provide the parts outside the CDR3, is GAGVSQSPRYKVTKRGQDVALRCDPISGHVSLYWYRQALGQGPEFLTYFNYEAQQDKSGLPNDRFSAERPEGSISTLTIQRTEQRDSAMYRCASSQGGVLNEKLFFGSGTQLSVL.

This clone appeared many times. V is TRBV5-8 and J is TRBJ2-2, with TRBD2 matching 11 bases. This CDR3 is 16 amino acids long. Germline V CDR1 and CDR2: SGHTS, YDEGEE. With 1 base clipped from V and 6 bases from J, the junction kept 5 bases outside the gene matches. CDR3 bases: TGTGCCAGCAGCTTGCCCGGTAGCGGGAGGGCCGGGGAGCTGTTTTTT. Translated, it gives CASSLPGSGRAGELFF.

This chain joins TRBV11-1 and TRBJ2-3, with 8 bases that match TRBD2. Germline values: CDR1 SGHAT, CDR2 FQDESV (reference sequence). There are 15 residues in the CDR3. V shed 7 bases, J shed 5 bases, and the junction held 11 bases outside the gene matches. CDR3 residues: CASNFVSGKGDTQYF. Written as DNA, the CDR3 is TGTGCCAGCAACTTCGTTAGCGGGAAGGGAGATACGCAGTATTTT.

The CDR3 loop reads CAWSYGRGTEAFF. CDR3 nucleotide sequence: TGTGCCTGGAGTTATGGCAGGGGCACTGAAGCTTTCTTT. V gene TRBV30 combines with J gene TRBJ1-1; weak D call: TRBD1 (6 bases). CDR3 size: 13 residues. With 2 bases removed from V and 4 bases from J, the gap between germline ends came to 11 bases. From germline, CDR1 is GTSNPN and CDR2 SVGIG (reference sequence).

This clone showed up many times. The CDR3 DNA is TGTGCCAGCAGCCCTCTGGGCGGGGAGAATTCACCCCTCCACTTT. Translating gives CASSPLGGENSPLHF. The chain links TRBV7-9 to TRBJ1-6; no firm D call. V lost 5 bases, J lost 7 bases, and 15 bases lay in between. This CDR3 region has 15 residues. Germline lookup yields CDR1 SEHNR and CDR2 FQNEAQ (reference sequence).

This clone was observed many times. The chain carries TRBV5-6 and TRBJ2-7, with 11 nucleotides matching TRBD1. Germline CDR1 reads SGHDT; CDR2 reads YYEEEE. The CDR3 sequence is 14 residues long. V gave up 4 bases and J gave up 3 bases; unmatched junction bases: 3. DNA for the CDR3: TGTGCCAGCAGCCCGGGGACAGGGGGCTACGAGCAGTACTTC. Translating gives CASSPGTGGYEQYF.

This clone was counted ten times or more. The chain carries TRBV11-1 and TRBJ2-1; tentative D call: TRBD1 (5 bases). This CDR3 region has 16 residues. In germline, CDR1 is SGHAT, CDR2 FQDESV (reference sequence). Trimming stripped 4 bases from V and 0 bases from J, with 13 bases between. The CDR3 here is CASSYTRTSSYNEQFF. The DNA for the CDR3 is TGTGCCAGCAGCTATACCCGGACAAGCTCCTACAATGAGCAGTTCTTC. The whole variable domain, remainder taken from reference TRBV11-1 and TRBJ2-1, is EAEVAQSPRYKITEKSQAVAFWCDPISGHATLYWYRQILGQGPELLVQFQDESVVDDSQLPKDRFSAERLKGVDSTLKIQPAELGDSAMYLCASSYTRTSSYNEQFFGPGTRLTVL.

The table lists this clone with a few counts. The genes are TRBV24-1 and TRBJ2-5; 8 nucleotides agree with TRBD1. V trimming: 9 bases; J trimming: 4 bases; junction bases outside the gene matches: 9. This CDR3 spans 14 amino acids. Germline values: CDR1 KGHDR, CDR2 SFDVKD. CDR3 DNA sequence: TGTGCCACCTCGGACAGGGAGTGGGGAGAGACCCAGTACTTC. It is translated as CATSDREWGETQYF.